The 20 T cell receptor beta chains below come from one sample, sequenced in a study of shared clonotypes between healthy human individuals. Method: immunoSEQ multiplex PCR; TCRdb's copy keeps in-frame clones and lacks some. The sample has fewer than 700,000 clones, roughly 79% seen once. Sequencing input: PBMCs. These receptors all come from a woman in her thirties or forties in good health. Some clones in this sample may be carry-over from other donors' samples.

The V gene is TRBV25-1, the J gene TRBJ2-1, with 7 bases lining up with TRBD2. CDR3 size: 17 residues. Germline values: CDR1 MGHDK, CDR2 SYGVNS. The ends lost 3 bases at V and 8 bases at J; junction bases unmatched: 16. The CDR3 protein is CASSDFGLAGASDEQFF. The CDR3 coding sequence is TGTGCCAGCAGTGATTTTGGTTTGGCGGGAGCATCGGATGAGCAGTTCTTC.

Worth noting for this clone: A far larger clone is off by one base, so a read error is likely. The chain links TRBV29-1 to TRBJ2-7; 8 bases align to TRBD2. Germline V gene data show CDR1 as SQVTM and CDR2 as ANQGSEA. The CDR3 has 13 residues. CDR3 residues: CSVEVSGTYEQHF. In nucleotides, the CDR3 is TGCAGCGTTGAAGTTAGCGGGACCTACGAGCAGCACTTC.

This chain connects TRBV19 to TRBJ2-1; TRBD1 agrees at 7 bases. Germline CDR1 and CDR2: LNHDA and SQIVND (reference sequence). This CDR3 has 16 amino acids. With V trimmed by 8 bases and J by 0 bases, 10 bases remained unmatched. In DNA form, the CDR3 reads TGTGCCAGTCAAGAAGGGACAGCGAGCTCCTACAATGAGCAGTTCTTC. This encodes CASQEGTASSYNEQFF.

The genes are TRBV5-1 and TRBJ1-1; TRBD1 is a possible D gene (6 bases). Trimming took 7 bases from V and 2 from J, leaving 15 bases between them. The CDR3 spans 14 residues. CDR1 is SGHRS and CDR2 is YFSETQ in the germline V gene. The CDR3, as DNA: TGCGCCAGCGGTAGGGACATTTTTAACACTGAAGCTTTCTTT. This sequence encodes CASGRDIFNTEAFF.

This chain uses TRBV5-1 with TRBJ2-3, with no clear D. The ends were cut back, 6 bases at V and 4 bases at J, with 12 bases in the middle. This CDR3 contains 13 residues. In germline, CDR1 is SGHRS, CDR2 YFSETQ. This CDR3 is CASINTGADTQYF. The CDR3 coding sequence is TGCGCCAGCATTAATACGGGCGCAGATACGCAGTATTTT. Full variable domain (remainder filled in from reference TRBV5-1 and TRBJ2-3): KAGVTQTPRYLIKTRGQQVTLSCSPISGHRSVSWYQQTPGQGLQFLFEYFSETQRNKGNFPGRFSGRQFSNSRSEMNVSTLELGDSALYLCASINTGADTQYFGPGTRLTVL.

The chain couples TRBV11-3 to TRBJ2-7, with 8 bases matching TRBD2. Germline CDR1 SGHNT, CDR2 YENEEA. This CDR3 spans 14 amino acids. Trimming removed 8 bases from V and 5 bases from J; junction bases left unmatched: 11. The CDR3: CASPLGGRSHEQYF. The CDR3 bases are TGTGCCAGCCCCCTAGGCGGGAGGTCCCACGAGCAGTACTTC.

This clone was found many times. V usage is TRBV18 and J usage is TRBJ2-1, with 13 bases matching TRBD2. Germline CDR1 reads KGHSH; CDR2 reads LQKENI. Trimming removed 2 bases from V and 7 bases from J; junction bases left unmatched: 2. The CDR3 sequence is 15 residues long. This CDR3 is CASSPGLAGANEQFF. In nucleotides, the CDR3 is TGTGCCAGCTCACCAGGACTAGCGGGAGCTAATGAGCAGTTCTTC.

This chain connects TRBV12-5 to TRBJ2-2, with TRBD2 matching over 9 bases. J was trimmed by 5 bases and V by 0 bases; bases with no gene match: 13. Germline assignment: CDR1 LGHNT and CDR2 FRNRAP. This CDR3 spans 19 amino acids. CDR3 loop: CASGLVLYPSGNQTGELFF. CDR3 sequence (DNA): TGTGCTAGTGGTTTGGTACTCTATCCTAGCGGGAACCAAACCGGGGAGCTGTTTTTT.

The chain uses TRBV6-1 and TRBJ1-1; possibly TRBD1 for D (5 bases). V was clipped by 2 bases and J by 10 bases, with 17 bases between them. The CDR3 has 14 residues. Germline loops: CDR1 MNHNS, CDR2 SASEGT. This chain's CDR3 is CASSESGGVSVAFF. In DNA form, the CDR3 reads TGTGCCAGCAGTGAATCGGGGGGGGTTTCAGTAGCTTTCTTT.

The genes are TRBV7-8 and TRBJ1-4; tentatively, D is TRBD1 (5 bases). CDR3 length: 17 residues. Germline V gene data show CDR1 as SGHVS and CDR2 as FQNEAQ. The germline V and J ends were trimmed by 0 bases and 3 bases, with 14 bases remaining between them. DNA for the CDR3: TGTGCCAGCAGCTTAGCTGGCAGGGCGAGAGCTAATGAAAAACTGTTTTTT. Protein sequence: CASSLAGRARANEKLFF.

V and J are TRBV2 and TRBJ1-4, with a weak D call TRBD1 (5 bases). Per the germline V gene, CDR1 is SNHLY and CDR2 is FYNNEI. The germline V and J ends were trimmed by 11 bases and 2 bases, with 15 bases remaining between them. The CDR3 is made up of 14 amino acids. Here the CDR3 reads CAGKAGSTNEKLFF. The CDR3 DNA follows: TGTGCCGGAAAAGCAGGGTCTACTAATGAAAAACTGTTTTTT.

This clone appeared a few times. V gene TRBV7-9 combines with J gene TRBJ2-7; TRBD2 matches at 8 bases. Germline V CDR1 and CDR2: SEHNR, FQNEAQ (reference sequence). The V segment lost 0 bases and the J segment 3 bases; nucleotides outside the gene matches: 4. This CDR3 region has 15 residues. CDR3 in amino acids: CASSLAVAGIYEQYF. The CDR3 nucleotides read TGTGCCAGCAGCTTAGCCGTAGCGGGGATCTACGAGCAGTACTTC.

This clone was counted ten times or more. The V gene is TRBV6-5, the J gene TRBJ2-7; tentatively, D is TRBD1 (6 bases). Looked up from germline, CDR1 is MNHEY and CDR2 is SVGAGI. This CDR3 is built from 15 residues. V shed 5 bases and J shed 0 bases, with 14 bases lying between them. The CDR3 spells CASSGPGHLSYEQYF. For the CDR3, the DNA is TGTGCCAGCAGTGGACCGGGACACCTCTCCTACGAGCAGTACTTC.

This clone was found a few times. The rearrangement uses TRBV2 and TRBJ1-3; the D is unclear. The V end lost 8 bases, the J end lost 0 bases, and 17 bases lay between the germline ends. CDR1 and CDR2 from the germline V gene are SNHLY and FYNNEI. The CDR3 has 16 amino acids. DNA of the CDR3: TGTGCCAGCTCCCGAAGCGGCGGGGTCTCTGGAAACACCATATATTTT. Protein product: CASSRSGGVSGNTIYF.

The chain links TRBV19 to TRBJ2-1; 7 bases align to TRBD2. V dropped 6 bases and J dropped 2; count of bases not matched to a gene: 13. This CDR3 is 17 amino acids long. Per germline, CDR1 LNHDA and CDR2 SQIVND (reference sequence). The CDR3 is CASSRAFGGRAYNEQFF. CDR3 nucleotide sequence: TGTGCCAGTAGCAGGGCTTTCGGGGGGAGGGCCTACAATGAGCAGTTCTTC.

The chain uses TRBV5-1 and TRBJ2-1; 10 bases line up with TRBD2. In germline, CDR1 is SGHRS, CDR2 YFSETQ. J gave up 8 bases and V 9 bases, and 14 bases lay outside the gene matches. The CDR3 sequence is 15 residues long. The CDR3 DNA reads TGCGCCACCCAACCCCTAGCGGGAGTGTCGGATGAGCAGTTCTTC. Translating it yields CATQPLAGVSDEQFF.

This clone was observed once. This sequence joins TRBV10-1 and TRBJ2-7; 7 bases are shared with TRBD2. The trim removed 7 bases at V and 5 bases at J, leaving 14 bases unmatched. Per the germline V gene, CDR1 is WNHNN and CDR2 is SYGVQD (reference sequence). The CDR3 extends over 15 amino acids. As DNA, the CDR3 is TGCGCCAGCACTAGAAACCCCGGGGGGTTACACGAGCAGTACTTC. This gives the protein CASTRNPGGLHEQYF.

This clone was recorded only once. The CDR3 nucleotides are TGCGCCAGCAGCTCGGACCCGACTAGCGGTTACAATGAGCAGTTCTTC. Translated: CASSSDPTSGYNEQFF. The chain has TRBV5-1 and TRBJ2-1; 9 bases align to TRBD2. The CDR3 is made up of 16 amino acids. The germline V gene encodes CDR1 SGHRS and CDR2 YFSETQ. V dropped 3 bases and J dropped 4; count of bases not matched to a gene: 8.

The rearrangement joins TRBV11-1 to TRBJ1-1; D remains unclear. Between the trimmed V and J ends, which lost 4 bases and 0 bases, there was a span of 6 bases. In germline, CDR1 is SGHAT, CDR2 FQDESV (reference sequence). The CDR3 has 13 residues. CDR3 in DNA: TGTGCCAGCAGCTACTGGATGAACACTGAAGCTTTCTTT. Protein: CASSYWMNTEAFF.

To note about this clone: This may come from a read error, since a much larger clone is one base off. The sample has other DNA sequences that encode this CDR3 too. This chain joins TRBV18 and TRBJ1-2, with 10 bases identical to TRBD1. V was clipped by 0 bases and J by 4 bases; unmatched bases: 2. Per the germline V gene, CDR1 is KGHSH and CDR2 is LQKENI. This CDR3 region has 15 residues. CDR3 sequence reads: CASSPPGDRGYGYTF. As DNA, the CDR3 is TGTGCCAGCTCACCACCCGGGGACAGGGGCTATGGCTACACCTTC.